The source of this TCR beta chain is a study of T-cell memory formation after mild COVID-19. Study at large: TCR clusters were mostly confined to one donor each. Findings and caveats of the study: Second-wave clones that peaked on day 37 lacked confirmed SARS-CoV-2 specificity. CD4/CD8 balance characterized clones contracting day 15 to 85, and CD4+ skew characterized later expanders.

This clonotype turned up a few times. What it recognizes is unknown. The CDR3 runs 11 residues. Trimming took 3 bases from V and 8 from J, leaving 4 bases between them. Germline CDR1 and CDR2: SGHAT and FQNNGV. From the 5' RACE reads, TCRdb called clonotypes with MiXCR, one entry per CDR3 protein. The table includes tens of thousands of distinct CDR3 sequences, more than 12% detected once. This chain connects TRBV11-2 to TRBJ2-2; D gene ambiguous. The source of this sequence is a man aged 18 to 29 who had mild COVID-19 (a few samples of this study predate the infection). Cell type and time point are not known. Sequencing was carried out using PBMCs or a T cell subset sorted from them (not recorded which). The CDR3 is CASSFQGELFF. CDR3 nucleotide sequence: TGTGCCAGCAGCTTTCAGGGGGAGCTGTTTTTT.